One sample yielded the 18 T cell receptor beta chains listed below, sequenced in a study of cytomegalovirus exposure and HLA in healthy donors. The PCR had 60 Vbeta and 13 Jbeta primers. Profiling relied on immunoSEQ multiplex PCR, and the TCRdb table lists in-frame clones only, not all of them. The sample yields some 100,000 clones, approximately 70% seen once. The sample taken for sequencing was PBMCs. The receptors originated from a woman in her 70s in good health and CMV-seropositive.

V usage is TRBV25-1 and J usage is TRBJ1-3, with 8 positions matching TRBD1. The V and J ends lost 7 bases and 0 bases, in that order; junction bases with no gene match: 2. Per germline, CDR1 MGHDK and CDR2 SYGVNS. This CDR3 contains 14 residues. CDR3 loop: CASIGTGSGNTIYF. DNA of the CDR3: TGTGCCAGCATCGGGACAGGCTCTGGAAACACCATATATTTT.

The CDR3 sequence is CASSYSWQRTGNTIYF. DNA for the CDR3: TGTGCCAGCAGTTACTCTTGGCAGAGGACTGGAAACACCATATATTTT. The gene calls are TRBV6-5 and TRBJ1-3; D ambiguous. CDR3 length: 16 residues. V shed 0 bases and J shed 2 bases, with 11 bases lying between them. Germline V gene data show CDR1 as MNHEY and CDR2 as SVGAGI.

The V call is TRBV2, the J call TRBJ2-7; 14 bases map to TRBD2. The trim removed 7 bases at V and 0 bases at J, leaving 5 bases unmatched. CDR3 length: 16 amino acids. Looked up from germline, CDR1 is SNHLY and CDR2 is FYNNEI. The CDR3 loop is CASTRGTSGGSYEQYF. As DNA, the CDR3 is TGTGCCAGCACCAGAGGGACTAGCGGGGGCTCCTACGAGCAGTACTTC.

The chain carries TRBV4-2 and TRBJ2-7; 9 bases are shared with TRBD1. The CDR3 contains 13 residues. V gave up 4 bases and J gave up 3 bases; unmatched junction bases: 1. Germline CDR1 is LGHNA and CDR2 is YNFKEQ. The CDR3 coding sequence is TGTGCCAGCAGCCGGGACAGGGACTACGAGCAGTACTTC. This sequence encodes CASSRDRDYEQYF.

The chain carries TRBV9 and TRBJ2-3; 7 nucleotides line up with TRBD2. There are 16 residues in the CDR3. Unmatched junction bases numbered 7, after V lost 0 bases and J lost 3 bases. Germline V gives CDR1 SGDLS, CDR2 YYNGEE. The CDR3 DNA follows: TGTGCCAGCAGCGTAGGGATCGGGGGGAGTACAGATACGCAGTATTTT. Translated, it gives CASSVGIGGSTDTQYF.

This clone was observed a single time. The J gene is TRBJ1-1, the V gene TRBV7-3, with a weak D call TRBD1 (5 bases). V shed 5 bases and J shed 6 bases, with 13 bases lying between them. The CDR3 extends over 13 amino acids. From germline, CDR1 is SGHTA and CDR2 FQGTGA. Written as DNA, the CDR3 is TGTGCCAGCAGCCCCCAGGGATTAGCTGAAGCTTTCTTT. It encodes CASSPQGLAEAFF.

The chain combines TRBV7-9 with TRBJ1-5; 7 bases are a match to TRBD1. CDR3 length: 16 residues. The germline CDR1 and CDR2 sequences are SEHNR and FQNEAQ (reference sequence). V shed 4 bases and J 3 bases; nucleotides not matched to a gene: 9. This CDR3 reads CASSSGQLGDNQPQHF. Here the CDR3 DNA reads TGTGCCAGCAGCTCGGGACAGTTGGGGGACAATCAGCCCCAGCATTTT.

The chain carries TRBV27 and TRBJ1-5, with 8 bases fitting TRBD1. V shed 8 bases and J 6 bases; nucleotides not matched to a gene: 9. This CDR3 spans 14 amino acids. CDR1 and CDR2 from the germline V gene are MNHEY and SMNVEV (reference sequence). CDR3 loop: CASQDTGGIQPQHF. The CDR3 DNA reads TGTGCCAGCCAAGACACAGGGGGTATTCAGCCCCAGCATTTT.

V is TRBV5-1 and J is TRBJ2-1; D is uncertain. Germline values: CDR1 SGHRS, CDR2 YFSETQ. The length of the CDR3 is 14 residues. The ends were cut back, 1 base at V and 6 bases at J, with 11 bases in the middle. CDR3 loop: CASSLPRTLNEQFF. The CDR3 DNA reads TGCGCCAGCAGCTTGCCCAGAACCCTCAATGAGCAGTTCTTC. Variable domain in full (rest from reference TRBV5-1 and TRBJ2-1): KAGVTQTPRYLIKTRGQQVTLSCSPISGHRSVSWYQQTPGQGLQFLFEYFSETQRNKGNFPGRFSGRQFSNSRSEMNVSTLELGDSALYLCASSLPRTLNEQFFGPGTRLTVL.

The CDR3: CASSPGTGGGYTF. The CDR3 DNA reads as TGTGCCAGCAGCCCGGGGACAGGGGGTGGCTACACCTTC. The V call is TRBV11-2, the J call TRBJ1-2, with TRBD1 matching 11 bases. Germline CDR1 SGHAT, CDR2 FQNNGV. V lost 5 bases and J lost 7; bases outside the gene matches: 3. The CDR3 consists of 13 residues. Full variable domain (outside the CDR3, taken from reference TRBV11-2 and TRBJ1-2): EAGVAQSPRYKIIEKRQSVAFWCNPISGHATLYWYQQILGQGPKLLIQFQNNGVVDDSQLPKDRFSAERLKGVDSTLKIQPAKLEDSAVYLCASSPGTGGGYTFGSGTRLTVV.

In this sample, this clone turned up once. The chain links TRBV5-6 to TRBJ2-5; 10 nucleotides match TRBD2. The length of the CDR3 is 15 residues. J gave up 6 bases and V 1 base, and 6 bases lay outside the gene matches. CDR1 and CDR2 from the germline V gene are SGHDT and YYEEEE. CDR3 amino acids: CASSLYGTSAKTQYF. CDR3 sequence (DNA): TGTGCCAGCAGCTTGTATGGGACTAGCGCAAAGACCCAGTACTTC.

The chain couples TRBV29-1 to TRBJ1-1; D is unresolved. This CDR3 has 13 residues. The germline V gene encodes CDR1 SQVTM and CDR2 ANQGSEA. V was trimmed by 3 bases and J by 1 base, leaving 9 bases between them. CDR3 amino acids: CSVEVIQNTEAFF. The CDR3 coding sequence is TGCAGCGTTGAGGTAATACAGAACACTGAAGCTTTCTTT.

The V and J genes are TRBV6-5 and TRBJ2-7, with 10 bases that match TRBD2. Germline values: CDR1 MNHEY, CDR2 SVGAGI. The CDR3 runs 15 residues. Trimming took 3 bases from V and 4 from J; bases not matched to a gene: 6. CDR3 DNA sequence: TGTGCCAGCAGTTATAAAGCGGGGGGGCGGTACGAGCAGTACTTC. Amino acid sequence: CASSYKAGGRYEQYF.

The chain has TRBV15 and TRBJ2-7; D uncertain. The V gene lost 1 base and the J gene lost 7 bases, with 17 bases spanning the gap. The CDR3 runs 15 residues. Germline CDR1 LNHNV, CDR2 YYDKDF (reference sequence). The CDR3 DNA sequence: TGTGCCACCAGCAGAGGAGGCACTTCCGGTTGGGAGCAGTACTTC. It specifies CATSRGGTSGWEQYF.

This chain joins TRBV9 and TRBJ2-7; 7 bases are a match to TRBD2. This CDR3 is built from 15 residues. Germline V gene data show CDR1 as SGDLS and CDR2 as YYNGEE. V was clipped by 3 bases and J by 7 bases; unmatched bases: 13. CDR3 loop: CASSEDGLVIREQYF. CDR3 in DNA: TGTGCCAGCAGCGAGGACGGACTAGTTATACGGGAGCAGTACTTC.

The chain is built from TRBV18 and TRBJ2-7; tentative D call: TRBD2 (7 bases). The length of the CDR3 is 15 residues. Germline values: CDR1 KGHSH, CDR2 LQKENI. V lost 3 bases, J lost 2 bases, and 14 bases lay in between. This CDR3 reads CASSPEGGLTYEQYF. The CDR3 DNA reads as TGTGCCAGCTCACCCGAGGGGGGGCTTACCTACGAGCAGTACTTC.

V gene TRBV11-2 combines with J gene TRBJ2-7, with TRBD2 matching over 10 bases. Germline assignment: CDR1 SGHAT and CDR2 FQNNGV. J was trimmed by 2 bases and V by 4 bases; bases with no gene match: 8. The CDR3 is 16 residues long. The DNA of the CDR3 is TGTGCCAGCAGCTCGTCGTCTAGCGGGGGTGCCTACGAGCAGTACTTC. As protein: CASSSSSSGGAYEQYF.

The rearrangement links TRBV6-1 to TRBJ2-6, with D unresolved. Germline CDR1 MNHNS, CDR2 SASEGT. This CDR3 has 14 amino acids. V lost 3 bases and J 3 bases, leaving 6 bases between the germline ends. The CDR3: CASSEGNGANVLTF. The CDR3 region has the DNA TGTGCCAGCAGTGAGGGCAATGGGGCCAACGTCCTGACTTTC.